This T cell receptor (beta chain) was documented in a study of shared clonotypes between healthy human individuals. Only in-frame clones appear in the TCRdb table, and some are missing; sequencing was by immunoSEQ multiplex PCR. The sample holds hundreds of thousands of clones, about 95% seen once. CD8 cells regarded as naive lacked CD45RO, were positively chosen for CCR7, and omitted terminally differentiated effector memory CD45RA+ cells. The clonotype was recovered from a woman aged 25 to 39 in good health. Sequencing was performed on naive CD8+ T cells sorted from blood.

This CDR3 reads CASSQEALAEYTDTQYF. The CDR3 bases are TGTGCCAGCAGCCAAGAGGCACTAGCGGAGTACACAGATACGCAGTATTTT. The chain carries TRBV4-2 and TRBJ2-3, with 8 bases that match TRBD2. The germline gives CDR1 LGHNA, CDR2 YNFKEQ. The ends lost 0 bases at V and 2 bases at J; junction bases unmatched: 7. The CDR3 spans 17 residues.